This TCR beta chain was sequenced in a study of cytotoxic CD8 clonotypes in ibrutinib-treated CLL. The germline V gene encodes CDR1 SGHKS and CDR2 YYEKEE (reference sequence). The V end was cut by 1 base, the J end by 10 bases, with 17 bases between. There are 14 residues in the CDR3. A 1 in 200,000 to 1 in 1 million T cell depth was the sequencing target. This table comes from immunoSEQ multiplex PCR, and its TCRdb copy is limited to in-frame clones, with some not included. The sample carries around 70,000 clones, about nine tenths recorded once. The chain has TRBV5-5 and TRBJ2-5; a weak D match, TRBD1 (6 bases). This receptor was identified in a human donor with chronic lymphocytic leukemia. This specimen was PBMCs, taken after 12 months of ibrutinib treatment. The CDR3 DNA sequence: TGTGCCAGCAGCTTGCAGGGGCTCGGAGGTGACCAGTACTTC. The encoded protein is CASSLQGLGGDQYF.